These 18 T cell receptor beta chains originate from one sample sequenced in a study of T cell clonality in common variable immunodeficiency. Sequencing was performed with immunoSEQ multiplex PCR; in TCRdb, only in-frame clones are kept and a portion is missing. The profile covers tens of thousands of clones, none occurring a single time. Sequenced material: peripheral blood mononuclear cells. These receptors were obtained from a person between 18 and 75 years old in good health.

This clone was seen repeatedly, ten times or more. The CDR3 end lies 3 residues beyond the end of the read and is filled in from the germline J gene. The chain carries TRBV5-4 and TRBJ2-7; 7 nucleotides line up with TRBD1. Germline V gene data show CDR1 as SGHNT and CDR2 as YYREEE (reference sequence). J was trimmed by 4 bases and V by 4 bases; bases with no gene match: 5. There are 13 residues in the CDR3. The sequenced part of the CDR3 DNA is TGTGCCAGCAGCAGGGACAGAGTTTACGAG. It is translated as CASSRDRVYE. The complete CDR3 protein is CASSRDRVYEQYF. Combining the CDR3 with reference TRBV5-4 and TRBJ2-7 gives the whole variable domain ETGVTQSPTHLIKTRGQQVTLRCSSQSGHNTVSWYQQALGQGPQFIFQYYREEENGRGNFPPRFSGLQFPNYSSELNVNALELDDSALYLCASSRDRVYEQYFGPGTRLTVT.

This clone was seen ten or more times. The read comes to an end 3 residues before the CDR3 does, leaving the germline J gene to fill in the end. This chain links TRBV7-9 with TRBJ1-1; 7 nucleotides match TRBD1. Germline CDR1 reads SEHNR; CDR2 reads FQNEAQ (reference sequence). The ends lost 5 bases at V and 0 bases at J; junction bases unmatched: 6. The CDR3 is made up of 15 amino acids. Partial CDR3 DNA: TGTGCCAGCAGCCCAAGGACAGGCTTGAACACTGAA. Its translation is CASSPRTGLNTE. The full-length CDR3 reads as CASSPRTGLNTEAFF.

This clone was seen many times. The observed sequence ends 3 residues before the CDR3 terminus, with the missing tail filled in from the germline J gene. The J gene is TRBJ1-2, the V gene TRBV19; TRBD1 might be the D (6 bases). The CDR3 is 18 residues long. Looked up from germline, CDR1 is LNHDA and CDR2 is SQIVND (reference sequence). Trimming took off 3 bases at V and 0 bases at J, with 20 bases between the two ends. This CDR3 reads CASSMGALLLGANYGYTF. The DNA read from the CDR3 is TGTGCCAGTAGTATGGGGGCCCTCTTACTGGGCGCTAACTATGGC.

At least ten counts were recorded for this clone. The observed sequence ends 3 residues before the CDR3 terminus, with the missing tail filled in from the germline J gene. The rearrangement joins TRBV2 to TRBJ1-2, with TRBD1 as a possible D gene (6 bases). This CDR3 has 16 amino acids. Germline V gives CDR1 SNHLY, CDR2 FYNNEI. Trimming shortened V by 6 bases and J by 0 bases, and 17 bases separated the two germline ends. The DNA read from the CDR3 is TGTGCCAGCAGATCGTACTGGGACAACTCTAACTATGGC. It translates to CASRSYWDNSNYG. The whole CDR3 reads CASRSYWDNSNYGYTF. Full variable domain (missing parts from reference TRBV2 and TRBJ1-2): EPEVTQTPSHQVTQMGQEVILRCVPISNHLYFYWYRQILGQKVEFLVSFYNNEISEKSEIFDDQFSVERPDGSNFTLKIRSTKLEDSAMYFCASRSYWDNSNYGYTFGSGTRLTVV.

The table lists this clone with many counts. From the germline J gene comes the end of the CDR3, since the read stops 3 residues before it. V is TRBV5-1 and J is TRBJ2-4; D might be TRBD2 (6 bases). This CDR3 region has 16 residues. The germline CDR1 and CDR2 sequences are SGHRS and YFSETQ. Trimming pared 1 base from V and 0 bases from J, leaving 11 bases between. The chain's CDR3 is CASSLQVAEAKNIQYF. The covered CDR3 bases are TGCGCCAGCAGCTTGCAAGTAGCGGAAGCCAAAAACATT.

In regard to this clone: The sequence runs out 3 residues before the end of the CDR3; the remainder is reconstructed from the germline J gene. The rearrangement joins TRBV30 to TRBJ1-2; no clear D. Germline V CDR1 and CDR2: GTSNPN, SVGIG (reference sequence). CDR3 length: 14 residues. Incomplete CDR3 DNA: TGTGCCTGGAGTGTCGGTCAGAATACAGATACC. It is translated as CAWSVGQNTDT. The full CDR3 sequence reads CAWSVGQNTDTYTF.

At least ten counts were recorded for this clone. The read is 3 residues too short to cover the CDR3 end, so that end is filled in from the germline J gene. The chain joins TRBV30 to TRBJ2-1; 7 nucleotides align to TRBD2. The V and J ends lost 5 bases and 5 bases, in that order; junction bases with no gene match: 12. Germline lookup yields CDR1 GTSNPN and CDR2 SVGIG (reference sequence). The CDR3 has 15 amino acids. The CDR3 bases that were read are TGTGCCTGGGGGGGGGATTGGCGGACGAACAATGAG. This translates into CAWGGDWRTNNE. The complete CDR3 sequence is CAWGGDWRTNNEQFF. Drawing the rest from reference TRBV30 and TRBJ2-1, the complete variable domain is SQTIHQWPATLVQPVGSPLSLECTVEGTSNPNLYWYRQAAGRGLQLLFYSVGIGQISSEVPQNLSASRPQDRQFILSSKKLLLSDSGFYLCAWGGDWRTNNEQFFGPGTRLTVL.

This clone was seen at least ten times. The CDR3 end lies 3 residues beyond the end of the read and is filled in from the germline J gene. The V gene is TRBV11-2, the J gene TRBJ1-1; D uncertain. The germline gives CDR1 SGHAT, CDR2 FQNNGV. Trimming cost V 5 bases and J 7 bases, with 8 bases left between them. The CDR3 extends over 11 amino acids. The covered CDR3 bases are TGTGCCAGCAGCCAGAATTTTGAA. Translating gives CASSQNFE. The CDR3 in full is CASSQNFEAFF. The variable domain in full, completed from reference TRBV11-2 and TRBJ1-1, reads EAGVAQSPRYKIIEKRQSVAFWCNPISGHATLYWYQQILGQGPKLLIQFQNNGVVDDSQLPKDRFSAERLKGVDSTLKIQPAKLEDSAVYLCASSQNFEAFFGQGTRLTVV.

At least ten counts were recorded for this clone. The missing CDR3 end, 3 residues past where the read stops, is filled in from the germline J gene. The chain couples TRBV7-9 to TRBJ2-5; 9 positions agree with TRBD1. Germline CDR1 SEHNR, CDR2 FQNEAQ (reference sequence). V lost 6 bases to trimming and J lost 2 bases; unmatched junction nucleotides: 4. CDR3 length: 14 residues. CDR3 protein: CASRLQGAQETQYF. CDR3 DNA (partial): TGTGCCAGCAGACTACAGGGGGCACAAGAGACC. The whole variable domain, filled in from reference TRBV7-9 and TRBJ2-5, reads DTGVSQNPRHKITKRGQNVTFRCDPISEHNRLYWYRQTLGQGPEFLTYFQNEAQLEKSRLLSDRFSAERPKGSFSTLEIQRTEQGDSAMYLCASRLQGAQETQYFGPGTRLLVL.

This clone was seen ten or more times. The read terminates 3 residues before the CDR3 end, so the remaining end is supplied by the germline J gene. The chain has TRBV20-1 and TRBJ2-7; 10 nucleotides line up with TRBD2. This CDR3 spans 14 amino acids. Trimming took 7 bases from V and 5 from J; bases not matched to a gene: 11. Germline values: CDR1 DFQATT, CDR2 SNEGSKA (reference sequence). The CDR3 spells CSVKTAGGPHEQYF. Incomplete CDR3 DNA: TGCAGTGTCAAGACAGCGGGAGGGCCACACGAG.

This clone was observed many times. The missing CDR3 end, 3 residues past where the read stops, is filled in from the germline J gene. J is TRBJ1-2 and V is TRBV6-2 or TRBV6-3; 7 bases line up with TRBD1. This CDR3 spans 14 amino acids. V shed 6 bases and J 4 bases; nucleotides not matched to a gene: 8. CDR1 MNHEY and CDR2 SVGEGT come from the germline V gene. CDR3 loop: CASSGTGVGYGYTF. CDR3 DNA (partial): TGTGCCAGCAGCGGAACAGGGGTGGGCTATGGC.

Many counts were recorded for this clone. The read ends 3 residues early relative to the CDR3; the germline J gene fills the gap. J is TRBJ1-2 and V is TRBV7-2; D is undetermined. V was clipped by 5 bases and J by 3 bases, with 7 bases between them. Germline V gene data show CDR1 as SGHTA and CDR2 as FQGNSA. CDR3 size: 12 residues. CDR3 DNA, as far as it was read: TGTGCCAGCAGCCCATTTGACTATGGC. Residues: CASSPFDYG. The full CDR3 protein reads CASSPFDYGYTF.

This clone was observed at least ten times. Read sequence stops 3 residues before the CDR3 end, and the germline J gene provides the missing end. The V and J genes are TRBV5-1 and TRBJ2-5; weak D call: TRBD2 (6 bases). The germline gives CDR1 SGHRS, CDR2 YFSETQ. V lost 1 base, J lost 2 bases, and 12 bases lay in between. The CDR3 is 15 amino acids. The CDR3 is CASSLRLGGQETQYF. The sequenced part of the CDR3 DNA is TGCGCCAGCAGCTTGAGGTTGGGGGGACAAGAGACC.

Ten or more counts support this clone. The CDR3 end is not reached by the read, which stops 3 residues before it; the germline J gene fills it in. The chain has TRBV5-1 and TRBJ1-2; D is uncertain. The CDR3 is 14 residues long. Germline-derived CDR1 and CDR2 are SGHRS and YFSETQ. CDR3 bases read: TGCGCCAGCAGCCGAGGTAGCGCAAACAATGAC. It is translated as CASSRGSANND. The complete CDR3 reads CASSRGSANNDYTF.

This clone was detected many times. The missing CDR3 end, 3 residues past where the read stops, is filled in from the germline J gene. The chain couples TRBV7-9 to TRBJ2-3, with a weak D call TRBD1 (6 bases). CDR3 length equals 14 residues. Trimming cost V 4 bases and J 6 bases, with 14 bases left between them. Germline CDR1 SEHNR, CDR2 FQNEAQ (reference sequence). Incomplete CDR3 DNA: TGTGCCAGCAGCTCGTCTGACAGGAAGGATACG. It translates to CASSSSDRKDT. The complete CDR3 protein is CASSSSDRKDTQYF.

The sample holds many counts of this clone. The DNA read from the CDR3 is TGTGCCACCACGGGGATGAGGGCAGGGGTCGGTGAGGCCTATGGC. Protein: CATTGMRAGVGEAYG. The entire CDR3 protein is CATTGMRAGVGEAYGYTF. The chain combines TRBV19 with TRBJ1-2, with D possibly matching TRBD1 (6 bases). The read halts 3 residues ahead of the CDR3 end, with the missing end drawn from the germline J gene. Germline values: CDR1 LNHDA, CDR2 SQIVND (reference sequence). CDR3 length: 18 amino acids. Trimming took 10 bases from V and 4 from J, leaving 31 bases between them.

This clone was seen more than once but under ten times. The sequence runs out 3 residues before the end of the CDR3; the remainder is reconstructed from the germline J gene. V and J are TRBV7-9 and TRBJ1-2; D is ambiguous. The CDR3 consists of 13 residues. Germline V lookup: CDR1 SEHNR, CDR2 FQNEAQ (reference sequence). The CDR3 sequence is CASSLSGSDTYTF. The CDR3 DNA, read in part, is TGTGCCAGCAGCTTAAGCGGGAGTGATACC.

In this sample, this clone turned up many times. The read gets to within 3 residues of the CDR3 end, and the germline J gene fills in the rest. V is TRBV7-2 and J is TRBJ2-2; D remains unclear. The CDR3 consists of 15 residues. Trimming removed 5 bases at V and 0 bases at J, with 10 bases between. CDR1 and CDR2 from the germline V gene are SGHTA and FQGNSA. The covered CDR3 bases are TGTGCCAGCAGCCCAATAGCCCCGAACACCGGGGAG. Residues: CASSPIAPNTGE. The entire CDR3 reads CASSPIAPNTGELFF.